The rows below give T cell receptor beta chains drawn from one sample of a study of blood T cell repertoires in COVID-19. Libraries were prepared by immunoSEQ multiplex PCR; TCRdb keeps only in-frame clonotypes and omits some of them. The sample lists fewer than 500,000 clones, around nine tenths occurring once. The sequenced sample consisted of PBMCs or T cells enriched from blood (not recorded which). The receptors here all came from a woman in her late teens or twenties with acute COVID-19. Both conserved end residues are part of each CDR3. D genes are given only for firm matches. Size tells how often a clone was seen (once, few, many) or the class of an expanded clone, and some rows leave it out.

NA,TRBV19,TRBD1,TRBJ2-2,CATGQGAWAGELFF,TGTGCCACCGGACAGGGGGCATGGGCCGGGGAGCTGTTTTTT
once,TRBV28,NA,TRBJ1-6,CASSGSSYNSPLHF,TGTGCCAGCAGCGGGAGCTCCTATAATTCACCCCTCCACTTT
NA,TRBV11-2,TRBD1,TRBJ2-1,CASHENRQGTEQFF,TGTGCCAGCCATGAAAATAGACAGGGAACTGAGCAGTTCTTC
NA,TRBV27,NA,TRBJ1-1,CASSLKPNLGQGRVDTEAFF,TGTGCCAGCAGTTTAAAACCGAACCTAGGACAAGGAAGGGTGGACACTGAAGCTTTCTTT
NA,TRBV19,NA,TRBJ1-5,CASSIRVNQPQHF,TGTGCCAGTAGTATCAGGGTCAATCAGCCCCAGCATTTT
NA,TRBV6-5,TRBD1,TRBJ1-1,CASSYWGQGNTEAFF,TGTGCCAGCAGTTACTGGGGACAGGGGAACACTGAAGCTTTCTTT
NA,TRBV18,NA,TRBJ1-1,CASSPRGDTEAFF,TGTGCCAGCTCACCACGCGGGGACACTGAAGCTTTCTTT
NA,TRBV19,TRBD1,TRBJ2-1,CASSTLPGQGFYEQFF,TGTGCCAGTAGTACCCTCCCGGGACAGGGGTTCTATGAGCAGTTCTTC
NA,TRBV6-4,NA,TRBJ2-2,CASSESKRGELFF,TGTGCCAGCAGTGAGAGTAAGCGCGGGGAGCTGTTTTTT
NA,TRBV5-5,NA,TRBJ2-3,CASSLWQGRDTQYF,TGTGCCAGCAGCTTATGGCAGGGGAGAGATACGCAGTATTTT
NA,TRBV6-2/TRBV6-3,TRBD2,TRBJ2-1,CASSYSTSGRAPEQFF,TGTGCCAGCAGTTACTCTACTAGCGGGAGGGCCCCTGAGCAGTTCTTC
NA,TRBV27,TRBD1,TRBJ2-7,CASRKLPGQGYYEQYF,TGTGCCAGCCGAAAACTTCCGGGACAGGGGTACTACGAGCAGTACTTC
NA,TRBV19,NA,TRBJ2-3,CASSMWSTSTDTQYF,TGTGCCAGTAGTATGTGGTCCACTAGCACAGATACGCAGTATTTT
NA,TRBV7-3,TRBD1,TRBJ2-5,CASSRTGVGETQYF,TGTGCCAGCAGCCGTACAGGGGTGGGGGAGACCCAGTACTTC
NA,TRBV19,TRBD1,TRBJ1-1,CASSGTVDTEAFF,TGTGCCAGTAGTGGGACAGTTGACACTGAAGCTTTCTTT
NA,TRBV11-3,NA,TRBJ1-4,CASSLARNTGTTYEKLFF,TGTGCCAGCAGCTTAGCACGAAACACCGGGACAACTTATGAAAAACTGTTTTTT